The next 7 T cell receptor beta chains were all read from a single sample in a study of vaccination effects on CD4 cells after COVID-19. Their recognized antigens are unknown. Using viral peptide pools, the ViraFEST assay grew out antigen-specific CD4+ T cells prior to sequencing. When about ten days of culture had elapsed, CD4+ T cells were isolated. Two doses of either BNT162b2 or mRNA-1273 were given to each participant. The assay was immunoSEQ multiplex PCR, and TCRdb's table has in-frame clones only and misses some. The sample lists about 20,000 clones; around 70% were seen once. The source was CD4+ T cells from PBMCs cultured with HCoV-NL63 spike peptides, collected after COVID-19 vaccination. The origin of the receptors is a human donor who received a COVID-19 vaccine.

The chain couples TRBV2 to TRBJ1-2; 9 bases match TRBD1. The CDR3 spans 15 residues. J lost 7 bases, V lost 1 base, and 7 bases had no gene match. Germline lookup yields CDR1 SNHLY and CDR2 FYNNEI. CDR3 in amino acids: CASSEEGQGVGGYTF. CDR3 nucleotide sequence: TGTGCCAGCAGTGAAGAGGGACAGGGAGTGGGTGGCTACACCTTC.

The V gene is TRBV10-1, the J gene TRBJ1-6, with 9 bases lining up with TRBD1. V lost 11 bases and J lost 8; bases outside the gene matches: 19. This CDR3 has 17 amino acids. Germline-derived CDR1 and CDR2 are WNHNN and SYGVQD (reference sequence). CDR3 DNA sequence: TGCGCCGGGGGCCATCACAACAGGGGGCTGTTGGATTCACCCCTCCACTTT. The encoded protein is CAGGHHNRGLLDSPLHF.

The gene calls are TRBV6-5 and TRBJ1-2; possible D gene TRBD1, 6 bases. Germline V gene sequence: CDR1 MNHEY, CDR2 SVGAGI. This CDR3 comprises 12 residues. V lost 6 bases, J lost 8 bases, and 13 bases lay in between. The CDR3 is CASRGAGGGYTF. CDR3 sequence (DNA): TGTGCCAGCAGGGGGGCAGGAGGCGGCTACACCTTC.

The gene calls are TRBV29-1 and TRBJ1-1; 10 nucleotides agree with TRBD1. The CDR3 covers 16 residues. The trim removed 4 bases at V and 3 bases at J, leaving 11 bases unmatched. Germline V gives CDR1 SQVTM, CDR2 ANQGSEA. CDR3 nucleotides: TGCAGCGTTGTGGGTTTCCCGGGACAGGGGTACACTGAAGCTTTCTTT. Residues: CSVVGFPGQGYTEAFF.

CDR3 DNA: TGTGCCAGCAGCCAGGGACAGTATAATTCACCCCTCCACTTT. It specifies CASSQGQYNSPLHF. The V gene is TRBV3-1 (or the pseudogene TRBV3-2), the J gene TRBJ1-6, with TRBD1 matching 7 bases. Germline V gene sequence: CDR1 LGHDT, CDR2 YNNKEL (reference sequence). CDR3 length: 14 residues. V trimming: 3 bases; J trimming: 4 bases; junction bases outside the gene matches: 0.

V usage is TRBV14 and J usage is TRBJ1-6; possible D gene TRBD1, 6 bases. CDR1 and CDR2 (germline): SGHDN, FVKESK. The CDR3 runs 20 residues. With 3 bases removed from V and 9 bases from J, the gap between germline ends came to 30 bases. CDR3 region: CASSQGIPGQTPMMGSPLHF. CDR3 sequence (DNA): TGTGCCAGCAGCCAGGGAATCCCTGGACAGACCCCGATGATGGGTTCACCCCTCCACTTT.

The sample holds a few counts of this clone. J is TRBJ1-1 and V is TRBV18; 7 bases match TRBD1. The CDR3 sequence is 13 residues long. Per germline, CDR1 KGHSH and CDR2 LQKENI. V trimming: 3 bases; J trimming: 4 bases; junction bases outside the gene matches: 2. The CDR3 DNA reads TGTGCCAGCTCACCGGGACAGTCCACTGAAGCTTTCTTT. Its translation: CASSPGQSTEAFF.